This TCR beta chain came from a study of blood T cell repertoires in COVID-19. This clone was seen just once. The method was immunoSEQ multiplex PCR; TCRdb's version includes in-frame clones alone and lacks a portion of them. The table records about 210,000 clones, over 80% of them present only once. V was cut by 8 bases and J by 2 bases, with 13 bases left in between. The CDR3 loop spans 13 amino acids. In germline, CDR1 is SNHLY, CDR2 FYNNEI. This clonotype originated in a woman aged 25 to 39 who had been exposed to COVID-19. This chain links TRBV2 with TRBJ2-7; D might be TRBD2 (6 bases). Sequencing was carried out using PBMCs or T cells enriched from blood (not recorded which). The CDR3 spells CASFNGGTYEQYF. CDR3 nucleotide sequence: TGTGCCAGCTTCAACGGGGGAACCTACGAGCAGTACTTC. Full variable domain (outside the CDR3, taken from reference TRBV2 and TRBJ2-7): EPEVTQTPSHQVTQMGQEVILRCVPISNHLYFYWYRQILGQKVEFLVSFYNNEISEKSEIFDDQFSVERPDGSNFTLKIRSTKLEDSAMYFCASFNGGTYEQYFGPGTRLTVT.